Presented here are 10 T cell receptor beta chains from one specimen sequenced in a study of blood T cell repertoires in COVID-19. The data were produced by immunoSEQ multiplex PCR, yet TCRdb's version contains in-frame clones alone and is incomplete. This table has around 280,000 clones, around nine tenths appearing once. Sequenced sample: PBMCs or T cells enriched from blood (not recorded which). The source of these receptors is a woman aged 35 to 49 who had recovered from COVID-19.

The J gene is TRBJ1-5, the V gene TRBV21-1; TRBD1 reflects the table's D call only, with no check against the DNA. TRBV21-1 is given as a pseudogene. The CDR3 length is 16 residues. The CDR3 here is CASSPGQGCGNQPQHF. In DNA form, the CDR3 reads TGTGCCAGCAGCCCGGGACAGGGGTGCGGCAATCAGCCCCAGCATTTT.

The chain joins TRBV7-2 to TRBJ2-5, with a tentative D call TRBD2 (5 bases). Trimming took 3 bases from V and 2 from J, leaving 10 bases between them. Germline V gene lookup returns CDR1 SGHTA and CDR2 FQGNSA. The CDR3 is made up of 14 amino acids. The CDR3 region is CASSFRSGQETQYF. For the CDR3, the DNA is TGTGCCAGCAGCTTTCGGTCGGGGCAAGAGACCCAGTACTTC.

This rearrangement joins TRBV2 to TRBJ1-2, with 7 nucleotides matching TRBD1. Germline CDR1 SNHLY, CDR2 FYNNEI. This CDR3 has 13 amino acids. V lost 4 bases, J lost 4 bases, and 3 bases stayed unmatched. CDR3 amino acids: CASSGAGGYGYTF. The CDR3 region has the DNA TGTGCCAGCAGTGGTGCAGGGGGCTATGGCTACACCTTC.

The chain combines TRBV27 with TRBJ2-2, with TRBD2 matching over 10 bases. Germline CDR1 reads MNHEY; CDR2 reads SMNVEV (reference sequence). V dropped 7 bases and J dropped 2; count of bases not matched to a gene: 7. The CDR3 has 16 amino acids. The CDR3 DNA sequence: TGTGCCAGCACGAGGCTAGCGGGAGTTAACACCGGGGAGCTGTTTTTT. It encodes CASTRLAGVNTGELFF.

The chain is built from TRBV4-1 and TRBJ2-3; 8 bases are a match to TRBD2. The germline V gene encodes CDR1 MGHRA and CDR2 YSYEKL. The CDR3 contains 17 residues. V dropped 1 base and J dropped 2; count of bases not matched to a gene: 8. For the CDR3, the DNA is TGCGCCAGCAGCCAAGTCACGGGAGGGCCAATCACAGATACGCAGTATTTT. Translated, it gives CASSQVTGGPITDTQYF.

Details on this clone: Relative to the germline gene, one junction end is altered; a read error may explain this. The chain links TRBV6-4 to TRBJ2-3, with 8 bases fitting TRBD1. Germline CDR1 MRHNA, CDR2 SNTAGT. The CDR3 totals 12 residues. The CDR3 coding sequence is TGTGCCAACCACTTCGGGACAGGTACGCAGTATTTT. Its protein product is CANHFGTGTQYF.

The chain uses TRBV28 and TRBJ2-1; possibly TRBD1 for D (7 bases). The CDR3 totals 15 residues. V gave up 7 bases and J gave up 3 bases, with 16 bases separating them. CDR1 and CDR2 from the germline V gene are MDHEN and SYDVKM. The CDR3 nucleotides read TGTGCCAGCAAGGAGGGGACAGCAGGCTACAATGAGCAGTTCTTC. It encodes CASKEGTAGYNEQFF. Drawing the rest from reference TRBV28 and TRBJ2-1, the complete variable domain is DVKVTQSSRYLVKRTGEKVFLECVQDMDHENMFWYRQDPGLGLRLIYFSYDVKMKEKGDIPEGYSVSREKKERFSLILESASTNQTSMYLCASKEGTAGYNEQFFGPGTRLTVL.

This chain links TRBV14 with TRBJ2-7, with 10 bases that match TRBD1. This CDR3 spans 15 amino acids. Germline values: CDR1 SGHDN, CDR2 FVKESK. J lost 2 bases, V lost 1 base, and 2 bases had no gene match. The CDR3 protein is CASSQVGTGAYEQYF. As DNA, the CDR3 is TGTGCCAGCAGCCAAGTTGGGACAGGGGCCTACGAGCAGTACTTC.

V and J are TRBV2 and TRBJ2-6; TRBD1 might be the D (6 bases). Germline V CDR1 and CDR2: SNHLY, FYNNEI. Trimming cost V 4 bases and J 0 bases, with 13 bases left between them. The CDR3 is made up of 17 amino acids. The CDR3 sequence is CASSVQDSNSGANVLTF. The CDR3 region has the DNA TGTGCCAGCAGTGTTCAGGACAGCAACTCTGGGGCCAACGTCCTGACTTTC.

This chain uses TRBV13 with TRBJ1-1; 9 bases match TRBD1. Germline V CDR1 and CDR2: PRHDT, FYEKMQ (reference sequence). The CDR3 has 15 amino acids. Losses at the gene ends were 5 bases for V and 2 bases for J; bases not matched to a gene: 6. CDR3 loop: CASSHRGQGNTEAFF. CDR3 nucleotide sequence: TGTGCCAGCAGCCACAGGGGACAGGGTAACACTGAAGCTTTCTTT.